The T cell receptor (beta chain) described here comes from a study of cytomegalovirus exposure and HLA in healthy donors. Looking at the study overall: Assignment to the Caucasian-associated ancestry cluster applied to over 70% of the 300 to 500 genotyped donors. Broader study findings: CMV serostatus was the sole immune exposure information available. A few CMV-associated chains were confirmed in vitro to be specific for CMV antigens.

With respect to this clone: Its antigen is undetermined.

This CDR3 has 13 residues. The V and J ends lost 1 base and 8 bases respectively, with 11 bases between them. Per the germline V gene, CDR1 is LGHNA and CDR2 is YNFKEQ. In the PCR, 60 Vbeta and 13 Jbeta primers were used. Sequenced by immunoSEQ multiplex PCR; TCRdb stores in-frame clones only, minus some. The sample includes 90,000 to 150,000 clones, 76% of them seen just once. The gene calls are TRBV4-2 and TRBJ1-2, with a weak D call TRBD1 (6 bases). The TCR comes from a woman aged 40-49 years in good health and CMV-seropositive. Sequenced: PBMCs. CDR3 protein: CASSQATGNGYTF. In DNA, the CDR3 is TGTGCCAGCAGCCAAGCAACAGGGAACGGCTACACCTTC.